What follows is one T cell receptor beta chain and its context. Germline lookup yields CDR1 MNHEY and CDR2 SMNVEV (reference sequence). This CDR3 spans 17 amino acids. Deletions cut 2 bases from V and 2 bases from J, with 18 bases between. This specimen comes from a study of blood T cell repertoires in COVID-19. Looking at the study overall: T cells, B-cell-depleted T cells, or PBMCs supplied cDNA or gDNA.

In the authors' workflow: Amplifying reference gene primers gave estimates of nucleated cell counts. Data came from immunoSEQ multiplex PCR; TCRdb stores just in-frame clones and leaves some out. The D gene and trimming were derived from the DNA, and the V and J assignments and clone size from that table. The sample consists of tens of thousands of clones, 75% to 95% of them appearing once. The chain recombines TRBV27 with TRBJ1-1, with D perhaps TRBD1 (6 bases). The source material was peripheral blood. The TCR was taken from a man older than 75 with acute or convalescent COVID-19. The CDR3 DNA reads TGTGCCAGCAGTTTACGAGGGACACCCGGGGCCAACACTGAAGCTTTCTTT. Its protein product is CASSLRGTPGANTEAFF.